This T cell receptor beta chain was observed in a study of cytomegalovirus exposure and HLA in healthy donors. In the study overall: Among 398 genotyped donors, approximately 80% fell in the Caucasian-associated ancestry cluster. Study-level findings and limits: In a later analysis, V- and J-gene trimming of beta chains associated with a DCLRE1C missense variant, replicated independently. Other equally common chains were less clonally expanded than HLA-associated TCR beta chains, a later analysis showed.

Note on this clone: Its antigen is still unknown.

It was healthy bone marrow donors who served as donors. This PCR relied on a set of 60 Vbeta primers and 13 Jbeta primers. Sequencing used immunoSEQ multiplex PCR; TCRdb keeps in-frame clones, though not all of them. Of some 200,000 clones in the sample, roughly 80% were seen once. This CDR3 contains 18 residues. V shed 4 bases and J shed 0 bases, with 16 bases lying between them. Germline CDR1 and CDR2: SGHAT and FQNNGV. The receptor was isolated from a man aged 50-59 years in good health and CMV-seronegative. The source material was PBMCs. This chain joins TRBV11-2 and TRBJ2-6; tentative D call: TRBD2 (9 bases). CDR3 DNA: TGTGCCAGCAGCTCTAGCGGGACAGGCGCCTCTGGGGCCAACGTCCTGACTTTC. Translating gives CASSSSGTGASGANVLTF.